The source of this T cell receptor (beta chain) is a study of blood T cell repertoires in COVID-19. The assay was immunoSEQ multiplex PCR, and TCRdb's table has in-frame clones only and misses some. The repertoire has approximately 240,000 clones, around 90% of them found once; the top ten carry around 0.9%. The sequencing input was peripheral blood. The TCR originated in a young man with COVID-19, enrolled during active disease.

CDR3 sequence reads: CSVRTGEETQYF. Written as DNA, the CDR3 is TGCAGCGTGCGGACAGGGGAAGAGACCCAGTACTTC. This sequence joins TRBV29-1 and TRBJ2-5; 9 nucleotides line up with TRBD1. J was trimmed by 3 bases and V by 6 bases; bases with no gene match: 2. The CDR3 has 12 residues. Germline CDR1 SQVTM, CDR2 ANQGSEA. Full variable domain (outside the CDR3, taken from reference TRBV29-1 and TRBJ2-5): SAVISQKPSRDICQRGTSLTIQCQVDSQVTMMFWYRQQPGQSLTLIATANQGSEATYESGFVIDKFPISRPNLTFSTLTVSNMSPEDSSIYLCSVRTGEETQYFGPGTRLLVL.